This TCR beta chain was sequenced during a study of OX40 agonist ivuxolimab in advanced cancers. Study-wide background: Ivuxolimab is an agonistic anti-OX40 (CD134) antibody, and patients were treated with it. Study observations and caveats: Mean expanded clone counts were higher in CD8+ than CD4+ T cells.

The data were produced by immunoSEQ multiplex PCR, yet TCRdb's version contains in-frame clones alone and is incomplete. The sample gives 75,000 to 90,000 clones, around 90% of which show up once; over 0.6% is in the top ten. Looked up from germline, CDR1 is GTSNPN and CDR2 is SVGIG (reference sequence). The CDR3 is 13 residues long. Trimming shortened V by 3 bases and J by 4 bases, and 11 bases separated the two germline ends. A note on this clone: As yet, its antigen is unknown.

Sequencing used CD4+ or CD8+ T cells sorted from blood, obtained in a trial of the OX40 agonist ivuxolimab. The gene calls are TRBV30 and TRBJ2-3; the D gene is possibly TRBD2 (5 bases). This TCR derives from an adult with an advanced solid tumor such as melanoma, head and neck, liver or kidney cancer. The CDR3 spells CAWSSGNADTQYF. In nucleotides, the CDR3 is TGTGCCTGGAGCTCGGGAAATGCAGATACGCAGTATTTT.